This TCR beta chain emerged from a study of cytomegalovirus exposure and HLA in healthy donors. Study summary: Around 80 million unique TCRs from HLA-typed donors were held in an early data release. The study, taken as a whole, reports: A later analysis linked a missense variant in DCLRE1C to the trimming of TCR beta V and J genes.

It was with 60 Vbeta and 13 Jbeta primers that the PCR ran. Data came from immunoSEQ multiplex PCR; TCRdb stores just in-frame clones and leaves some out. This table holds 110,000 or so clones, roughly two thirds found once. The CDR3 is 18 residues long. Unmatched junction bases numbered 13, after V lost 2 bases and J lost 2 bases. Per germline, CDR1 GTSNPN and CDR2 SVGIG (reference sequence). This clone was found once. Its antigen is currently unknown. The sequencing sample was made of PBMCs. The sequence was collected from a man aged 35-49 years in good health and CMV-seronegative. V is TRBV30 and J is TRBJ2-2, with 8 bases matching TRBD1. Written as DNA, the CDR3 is TGTGCCTGGAGTTTATTCGGGGCAGGGGGCGGCAACACCGGGGAGCTGTTTTTT. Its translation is CAWSLFGAGGGNTGELFF.